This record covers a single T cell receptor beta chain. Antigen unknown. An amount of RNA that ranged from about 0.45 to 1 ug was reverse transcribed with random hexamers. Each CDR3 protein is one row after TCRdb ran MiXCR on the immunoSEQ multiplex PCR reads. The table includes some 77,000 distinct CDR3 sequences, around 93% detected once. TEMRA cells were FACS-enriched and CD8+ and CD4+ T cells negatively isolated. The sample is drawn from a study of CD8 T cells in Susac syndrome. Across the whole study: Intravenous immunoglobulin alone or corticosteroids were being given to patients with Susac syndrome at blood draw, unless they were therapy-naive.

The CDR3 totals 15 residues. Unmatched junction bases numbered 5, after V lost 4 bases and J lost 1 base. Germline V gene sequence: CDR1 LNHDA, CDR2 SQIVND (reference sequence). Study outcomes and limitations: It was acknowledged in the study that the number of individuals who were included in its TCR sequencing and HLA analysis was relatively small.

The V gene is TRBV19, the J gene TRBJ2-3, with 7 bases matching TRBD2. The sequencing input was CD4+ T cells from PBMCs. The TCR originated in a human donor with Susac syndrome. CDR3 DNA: TGTGCCAGTAGTACTCAGCGGGGTGGCACAGATACGCAGTATTTT. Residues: CASSTQRGGTDTQYF.